This TCR beta chain was observed in a study of blood T cell repertoires in COVID-19. For the study at large: The United States, Italy and Spain were the sources of the acute and convalescent COVID-19 samples. The cDNA or gDNA used as material had been derived from T cells, B-cell-depleted T cells, or PBMCs.

This clone has just a few counts. Clones were sequenced by immunoSEQ multiplex PCR, and TCRdb holds only the in-frame ones, with some missing. The sample records around 250,000 clones, about 82% being singletons. This CDR3 comprises 16 residues. Trimming pared 2 bases from V and 6 bases from J, leaving 18 bases between. Germline CDR1 is SGHNT and CDR2 is YYREEE (reference sequence). This clonotype originated in a woman of 80 years or more with COVID-19, enrolled during active disease. The genes are TRBV5-4 and TRBJ2-1; tentative D call: TRBD2 (5 bases). The sample taken for sequencing was peripheral blood. The CDR3 loop reads CASSFRTGPLANEQFF. The CDR3 region has the DNA TGTGCCAGCAGCTTCCGGACGGGCCCCCTAGCCAATGAGCAGTTCTTC.